This T cell receptor beta chain was profiled in a study of blood T cell repertoires in COVID-19. At the level of the study: Sources were T cells, B-cell-depleted T cells, or PBMCs; the material itself was cDNA or gDNA.

There are 15 residues in the CDR3. CDR1 and CDR2 (germline): MNHEY, SVGAGI. Trimming cost V 6 bases and J 4 bases; bases outside gene matches: 9. How the authors handled the data: Reference gene primer amplification yielded estimated nucleated cell counts. Assay used: immunoSEQ multiplex PCR; TCRdb lists only in-frame clones, some missing. That table supplies the V and J calls and clone size; D and trimming were determined from the DNA. The table lists some 110,000 clones, roughly 80% of them singletons. This chain uses TRBV6-5 with TRBJ1-5; TRBD1 matches at 7 bases. This TCR was recovered from a woman of 80 years or more with active or convalescent COVID-19. The sample consisted of peripheral blood. The CDR3 DNA is TGTGCCAGCAGAAGAGGACAGGACCCAAATCAGCCCCAGCATTTT. This sequence encodes CASRRGQDPNQPQHF.